This note documents a single TCR beta chain sequence. Its antigen is as yet unknown. This CDR3 is 16 amino acids long. Deletions cut 1 base from V and 3 bases from J, with 12 bases between. From germline, CDR1 is MGHRA and CDR2 YSYEKL. This entry belongs to a study of cytomegalovirus exposure and HLA in healthy donors. Whole-study context: Early on, a data release was issued that held roughly 80 million unique TCRs from HLA-typed donors.

Findings and limits, study-wide: Within the data, a cluster of highly shared sequence variants was likely a sequencing artifact. What a later analysis showed was that several of the most significant clusters appeared linked to common viral pathogens. Cytomegalovirus association was listed for 170 or so TCR beta chains.

PCR involved 60 Vbeta and 13 Jbeta primers. Assay used: immunoSEQ multiplex PCR; TCRdb lists only in-frame clones, some missing. The data contain roughly 200,000 clones, roughly 85% of them singletons. This receptor was identified in a woman between 50 and 59 years old in good health and CMV-seronegative. The chain carries TRBV4-1 and TRBJ2-2; D is unresolved. The sequenced sample consisted of PBMCs. The CDR3 region has the DNA TGCGCCAGCAGCCAAGTCTTTGCGGCTGACACCGGGGAGCTGTTTTTT. Amino acid sequence: CASSQVFAADTGELFF.